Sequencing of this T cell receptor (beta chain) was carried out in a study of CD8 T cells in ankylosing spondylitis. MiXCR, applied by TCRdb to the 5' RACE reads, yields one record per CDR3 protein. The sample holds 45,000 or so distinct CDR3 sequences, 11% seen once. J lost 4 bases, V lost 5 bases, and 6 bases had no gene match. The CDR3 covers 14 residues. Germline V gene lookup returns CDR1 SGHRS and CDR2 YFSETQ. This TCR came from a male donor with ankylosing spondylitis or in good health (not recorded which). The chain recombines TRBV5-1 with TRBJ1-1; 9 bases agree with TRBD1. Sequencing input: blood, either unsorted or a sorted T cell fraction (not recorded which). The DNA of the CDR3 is TGCGCCAGCAGGACAGGGGGAACTGGCACTGAAGCTTTCTTT. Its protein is CASRTGGTGTEAFF.